This TCR beta chain emerged from a study of cytomegalovirus exposure and HLA in healthy donors. Whole-study results and caveats: Reports described diagnosis of cytomegalovirus status by the classifier as highly specific and sensitive. Cytomegalovirus association was listed for approximately 160 TCR beta chains.

Note on this clone: Its matching antigen is unknown.

CDR1 GTSNPN and CDR2 SVGIG come from the germline V gene (reference sequence). This CDR3 comprises 14 residues. The donors gave bone marrow, and they were healthy. Vbeta (60) and Jbeta (13) primers were used in the PCR. Clones were sequenced by immunoSEQ multiplex PCR, and TCRdb holds only the in-frame ones, with some missing. Of 250,000 to 350,000 clones listed, about 80% were seen once; the top ten hold 0.3% to 0.35%. The clonotype originates from a girl aged 2 to 9 in good health and CMV-seronegative. Sequencing was carried out using PBMCs. This rearrangement joins TRBV30 to TRBJ2-7; D perhaps matches TRBD1 (6 bases). The CDR3 reads CAYQPGHQPYEQYF. The CDR3 DNA reads TGTGCTTACCAGCCGGGACATCAACCTTACGAGCAGTACTTC.